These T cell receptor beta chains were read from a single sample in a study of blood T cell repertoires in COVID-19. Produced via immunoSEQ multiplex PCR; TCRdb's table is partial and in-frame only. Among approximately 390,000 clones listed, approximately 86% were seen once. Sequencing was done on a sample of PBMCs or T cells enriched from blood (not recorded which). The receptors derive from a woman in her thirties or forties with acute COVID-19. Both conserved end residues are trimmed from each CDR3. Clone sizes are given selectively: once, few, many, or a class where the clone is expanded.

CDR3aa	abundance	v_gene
ASSLRGTTEAF	.	TRBV5-4
ASSPRGGYQETQY	.	TRBV11-3
SVVNNNYGYT	.	TRBV29-1
ASSLRGFGGLQETQY	.	TRBV5-1
ASSIPNRIGYGYT	.	TRBV19
ASSVGDRKGYT	once	TRBV9
ASSSDRGYEQY	once	TRBV6-6
ASSIASGNQPQH	once	TRBV19
SVFTPNTEAF	.	TRBV29-1
ASSGGGLDQPQH	.	TRBV4-2
ASSSRQADRPKLF	.	TRBV4-2
ASSQFLAGVGDTQY	.	TRBV14